This T cell receptor (beta chain) was captured in a study of Graves' ophthalmopathy and Graves' hyperthyroidism (dated by TCRdb to 2017 to 2018). As for the study more broadly: Peripheral blood was collected before any treatment was given, at the time of initial diagnosis. TCR beta repertoire signatures were used to distinguish Graves' ophthalmopathy from Graves' hyperthyroidism and to predict progression to ophthalmopathy. In total, around 140 blood samples were TCR-sequenced: approximately 42 ophthalmopathy, some 80 hyperthyroidism and approximately 17 hyperthyroidism-to-ophthalmopathy patients. A discovery set of 95 to 100 patients (43 ophthalmopathy, 55 to 65 stable hyperthyroidism) was enrolled to explore V-J signatures distinguishing ophthalmopathy from hyperthyroidism. For independent validation, a separate cohort was made up of 18 hyperthyroidism patients plus 17 patients who later progressed from hyperthyroidism to ophthalmopathy. In over 5 hyperthyroidism patients, the T-cell repertoire of thyroid tissue was compared with the T-cell repertoire of blood. Once sampling was done, hyperthyroidism patients were given methimazole at a starting dose of 30 mg daily, while ophthalmopathy patients were given high-dose intravenous methylprednisolone. Here is what the overall study found, with its caveats: In validation, the model predicted ophthalmopathy progression with 55% to 71% sensitivity and approximately 75% specificity; some 13 predicted patients were CT-confirmed with GO in a median of roughly 6.8 months. No statistical method was used to set the sample size in advance, and the investigators knew which group each participant was assigned to. Most expanded thyroid clonotypes with a frequency above 0.001 also appeared in blood, which suggests that blood repertoires may reflect the immune response in the thyroid. The 13-signature model separated ophthalmopathy from stable hyperthyroidism with 85% to 90% sensitivity and 81.08% specificity in cross-validation, and 80%/75% in the test set.

About this clonotype: The antigen this receptor binds is unknown. Base qualities were left out, and no much larger clone turns up one base away.

Ophthalmopathy patients were characterized by moderately to severely active disease, a Clinical Activity Score of at least 3, a NOSPECS grade of at least 4, and a disease duration under 3 months. Anyone with other autoimmune diseases, uncontrolled infections, pregnancy or lactation was excluded from the study. Diagnosis relied on clinical symptoms, serum thyroxine, TRAb, thyroid ultrasound and orbital computed tomography. Ficoll-Paque density gradient centrifugation was used to isolate PBMCs from about 10 ml of fresh peripheral blood. Trizol reagent was used to extract the total RNA, and its quality was then checked on an Agilent 2100 Bioanalyzer. For repertoire sequencing, TCR beta CDR3 regions were amplified from RNA transcripts. HTBI primers and the Qiagen OneStep RT-PCR kit were used in a first-round RT-PCR, which was followed by a second-round multiplex PCR, size selection and purification. Libraries were sequenced paired-end with 100 bp reads on an Illumina HiSeq2000. As for the original processing: SOAPnuke was used to process the reads, removing any read that contained adapters or uncalled bases, had a mean Phred below 15, or lacked an exact match to the constant primer or identifier. COPE v1.2.5 was used to merge the high-quality paired reads. Each unique nucleotide sequence was treated as a clonotype, and MiTCR v1.1 was used to align the clonotypes to the IMGT TRB V, D and J references. Analysis was restricted to V-J combinations with a frequency above 0.0001, which covered roughly 99% of repertoires. For each V-J combination, a TCR clonal expansion and chaos score was defined as the ratio of F50 clonal expansion to chaos observed in the TCRdist matrix. Welch's t-statistics and random forest were used to reduce features to about a dozen V-J combinations, which were fed into a naive Bayes classifier. The similarity between thyroid and blood repertoires was quantified using the Morisita-Horn index. In TCRdb, the public reads were trimmed at Q25 with fastp and aligned with MiXCR, with productive beta chains retained. Duplicate CDR3 protein sequences are folded into a single record with the most common DNA and genes. TCRdb's processing, not the authors' own work, is the source of the V and J calls. Within this sample are 200,000 to 300,000 distinct CDR3 sequences, with around 42% of them counted one time only. The ten largest clonotypes hold around half of the sample.

The sequence came from an adult man with Graves' ophthalmopathy. The sequenced sample consisted of peripheral blood.

The nucleotide sequence is given as TGTGCCAGCAGACAACCCGGGACAGGGCTTGTCGGGGAGCTGTTTTTT. This yields the protein CASRQPGTGLVGELFF. This chain joins TRBV7-9 to TRBJ2-2; 9 central bases correspond to TRBD1. The germline V end is reduced by 6 bases and the J end by 7 bases; junction bases left unmatched: 12. The CDR3, from cysteine to phenylalanine, totals 16 residues. Only CDR3 DNA is held: 48 bases, read in frame from base 1. CDR1 and CDR2 are read off the germline V gene (reference sequence) as SEHNR and FQNEAQ.